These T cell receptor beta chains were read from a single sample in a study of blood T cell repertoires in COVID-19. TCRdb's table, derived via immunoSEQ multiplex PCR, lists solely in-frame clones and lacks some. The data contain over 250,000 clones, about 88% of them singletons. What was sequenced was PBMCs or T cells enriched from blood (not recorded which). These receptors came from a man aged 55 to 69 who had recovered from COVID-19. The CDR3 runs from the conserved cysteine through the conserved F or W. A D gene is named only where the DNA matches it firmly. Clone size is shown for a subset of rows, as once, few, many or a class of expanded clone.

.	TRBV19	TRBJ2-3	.	CASSIKWDWAGRTDTQYF	TGTGCCAGTAGTATAAAGTGGGACTGGGCGGGAAGGACAGATACGCAGTATTTT
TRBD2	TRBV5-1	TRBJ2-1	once	CASSLGLADTYNEQFF	TGCGCCAGCAGCTTGGGACTAGCGGACACCTACAATGAGCAGTTCTTC
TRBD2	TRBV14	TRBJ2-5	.	CASSPSGIETQYF	TGTGCCAGCAGCCCTAGCGGGATAGAGACCCAGTACTTC
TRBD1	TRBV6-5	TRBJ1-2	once	CASSYSTWTGGYGYTF	TGTGCCAGCAGTTACTCGACGTGGACAGGGGGCTATGGCTACACCTTC
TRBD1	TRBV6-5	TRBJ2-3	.	CASSLGQGGTDTQYF	TGTGCCAGCAGCCTCGGACAGGGAGGCACAGATACGCAGTATTTT
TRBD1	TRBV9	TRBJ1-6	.	CASSPDPGQNSPLHF	TGTGCCAGCAGCCCGGACCCGGGACAGAATTCACCCCTCCACTTT
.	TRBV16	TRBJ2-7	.	CASSRRVPTYEQYF	TGTGCCAGCAGCCGAAGAGTCCCAACCTACGAGCAGTACTTC
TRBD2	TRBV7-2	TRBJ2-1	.	CASSLVFSGGAYEQFF	TGTGCCAGCAGCTTAGTGTTTAGCGGGGGGGCGTATGAGCAGTTCTTC
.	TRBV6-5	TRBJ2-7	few	CASSLGRGYEQYF	TGTGCCAGCAGCCTTGGCAGGGGTTATGAGCAGTACTTC
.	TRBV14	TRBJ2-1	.	CASSHSRDKSKYNEQFF	TGTGCCAGCAGCCACAGCCGGGACAAATCGAAGTACAATGAGCAGTTCTTC
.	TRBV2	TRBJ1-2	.	CASSHGSNYGYTF	TGTGCCAGCAGCCACGGGAGTAACTATGGCTACACCTTC
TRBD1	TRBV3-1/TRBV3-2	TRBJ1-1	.	CASSQEGQGRWAFF	TGTGCCAGCAGCCAAGAGGGACAGGGTCGATGGGCTTTCTTT
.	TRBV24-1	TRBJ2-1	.	CATRKADNYNEQFF	TGTGCCACCAGGAAAGCGGATAACTACAATGAGCAGTTCTTC
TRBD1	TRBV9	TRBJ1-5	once	CASSTQGSYQPQHF	TGTGCCAGCAGCACACAGGGGTCCTATCAGCCCCAGCATTTT